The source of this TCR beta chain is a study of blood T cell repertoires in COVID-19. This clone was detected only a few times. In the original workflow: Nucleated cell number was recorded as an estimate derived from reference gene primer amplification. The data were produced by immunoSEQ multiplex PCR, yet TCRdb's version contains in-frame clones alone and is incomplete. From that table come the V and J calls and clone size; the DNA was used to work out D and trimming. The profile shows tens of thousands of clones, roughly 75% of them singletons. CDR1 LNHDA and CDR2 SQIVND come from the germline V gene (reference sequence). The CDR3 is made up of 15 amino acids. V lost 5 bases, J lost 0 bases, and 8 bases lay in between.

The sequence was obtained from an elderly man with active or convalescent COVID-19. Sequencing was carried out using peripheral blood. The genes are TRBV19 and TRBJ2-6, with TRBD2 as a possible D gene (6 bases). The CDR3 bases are TGTGCCAGTAGTGGGGGGTACTCTGGGGCCAACGTCCTGACTTTC. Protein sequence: CASSGGYSGANVLTF.